Presented here are 30 T cell receptor beta chains from one specimen sequenced in a study of blood T cell repertoires in COVID-19. The protocol was immunoSEQ multiplex PCR, while the TCRdb copy is restricted to in-frame clones and leaves out a portion. The sample lists about 190,000 clones, roughly 80% seen once, with roughly 7.1% in the top ten. The sequencing input was peripheral blood. These receptors originate from a woman in her fifties or sixties with COVID-19, enrolled during active disease.

The chain combines TRBV7-9 with TRBJ1-2, with 9 bases matching TRBD1. The V segment lost 5 bases and the J segment 6 bases; nucleotides outside the gene matches: 10. This CDR3 has 15 residues. Per the germline V gene, CDR1 is SEHNR and CDR2 is FQNEAQ (reference sequence). The CDR3 protein is CASSISGTGKDGYTF. The CDR3, as DNA: TGTGCCAGCAGCATATCCGGGACAGGGAAGGATGGCTACACCTTC.

This rearrangement joins TRBV28 to TRBJ1-4; TRBD1 matches 10 bases. Germline lookup yields CDR1 MDHEN and CDR2 SYDVKM. This CDR3 contains 13 residues. The V gene end was trimmed by 2 bases and the J gene end by 15 bases; junction bases not matched to a gene: 6. CDR3 bases: TGTGCCAGCAGTTTACTTCGGGACAGGGGTATGTTTTTT. This translates into CASSLLRDRGMFF. The variable domain in full, completed from reference TRBV28 and TRBJ1-4, reads DVKVTQSSRYLVKRTGEKVFLECVQDMDHENMFWYRQDPGLGLRLIYFSYDVKMKEKGDIPEGYSVSREKKERFSLILESASTNQTSMYLCASSLLRDRGMFFGSGTQLSVL.

The chain uses TRBV2 and TRBJ1-5; 9 bases match TRBD1. Germline V lookup: CDR1 SNHLY, CDR2 FYNNEI. Trimming removed 7 bases from V and 2 bases from J; junction bases left unmatched: 3. The CDR3 sequence is 14 residues long. For the CDR3, the DNA is TGTGCCAGCATCCGGGACAGGGGCAATCAGCCCCAGCATTTT. Translated: CASIRDRGNQPQHF.

CDR3 DNA sequence: TGTGCCAGCGGAAAGGAGCGGGGGAAAACCTACGAGCAGTACGTC. Translation: CASGKERGKTYEQYV. The chain links TRBV28 to TRBJ2-7; TRBD2 agrees at 8 bases. In germline, CDR1 is MDHEN, CDR2 SYDVKM. The length of the CDR3 is 15 residues. Trimming took 8 bases from V and 2 from J; bases not matched to a gene: 11.

J is TRBJ2-4 and V is TRBV29-1; D is uncertain. Germline V lookup: CDR1 SQVTM, CDR2 ANQGSEA. The V and J ends lost 1 base and 0 bases respectively, with 7 bases between them. The CDR3 sequence is 14 residues long. The CDR3 loop reads CSVEGGKAKNIQYF. Written as DNA, the CDR3 is TGCAGCGTTGAAGGAGGCAAAGCCAAAAACATTCAGTACTTC. The full variable domain, in which reference TRBV29-1 and TRBJ2-4 provide the parts outside the CDR3, is SAVISQKPSRDICQRGTSLTIQCQVDSQVTMMFWYRQQPGQSLTLIATANQGSEATYESGFVIDKFPISRPNLTFSTLTVSNMSPEDSSIYLCSVEGGKAKNIQYFGAGTRLSVL.

The chain has TRBV27 and TRBJ2-1, with 12 positions matching TRBD1. Germline CDR1 reads MNHEY; CDR2 reads SMNVEV (reference sequence). The CDR3 sequence is 16 residues long. J was trimmed by 9 bases and V by 5 bases; bases with no gene match: 11. Here the CDR3 reads CASSRVTGQGAVEQFF. The DNA of the CDR3 is TGTGCCAGCAGTCGCGTAACGGGACAGGGGGCCGTTGAGCAGTTCTTC.

Of note for this clone: The identical CDR3 is also encoded by other nucleotide sequences in the sample. This chain joins TRBV10-1 and TRBJ2-1, with a tentative D call TRBD2 (8 bases). V was clipped by 5 bases and J by 10 bases, with 24 bases between them. Germline loops: CDR1 WNHNN, CDR2 SYGVQD (reference sequence). The CDR3 consists of 16 residues. Written as DNA, the CDR3 is TGCGCCAGCAGTCAGATAGCGGGAAGGGGGCACGGGGAGCAGTTCTTC. This encodes CASSQIAGRGHGEQFF.

This clone was counted a single time. The chain joins TRBV5-4 to TRBJ1-6; D possibly corresponds to TRBD1 (6 bases). Germline CDR1 SGHNT, CDR2 YYREEE (reference sequence). Deletions cut 4 bases from V and 6 bases from J, with 20 bases between. The CDR3 loop spans 17 amino acids. This chain's CDR3 is CASSPRGGAFGNSPLHF. DNA for the CDR3: TGTGCCAGCAGCCCTAGAGGGGGGGCTTTTGGTAATTCACCCCTCCACTTT.

The CDR3 nucleotides read TGTGCCAGTAGACCGTTGGTTGGCCGGGGGGAACACACTGAAGCTTTCTTT. Protein: CASRPLVGRGEHTEAFF. The chain recombines TRBV19 with TRBJ1-1, with D perhaps matching TRBD1 (5 bases). The germline V gene has CDR1 LNHDA and CDR2 SQIVND (reference sequence). This CDR3 is built from 17 residues. Between the trimmed V and J ends, which lost 6 bases and 3 bases, there was a span of 23 bases.

The chain couples TRBV7-2 to TRBJ1-2, with a tentative D call TRBD1 (6 bases). This CDR3 has 12 residues. The germline CDR1 and CDR2 sequences are SGHTA and FQGNSA. Trimming took 6 bases from V and 4 from J, leaving 9 bases between them. CDR3 protein: CASSLDSYGYTF. The CDR3 nucleotides are TGTGCCAGCAGTTTGGACAGCTATGGCTACACCTTC.

The rearrangement joins TRBV12-3 or TRBV12-4 to TRBJ1-5; TRBD1 is a possible D gene (6 bases). The CDR3 is 13 amino acids. The V end was cut by 3 bases, the J end by 6 bases, with 9 bases between. The CDR3 is CASSLGGLQPQHF. DNA for the CDR3: TGTGCCAGCAGTTTGGGGGGGCTTCAGCCCCAGCATTTT.

This chain joins TRBV6-2 or TRBV6-3 and TRBJ1-5; no clear D gene. The CDR3 is 16 amino acids. Trimming took 5 bases from V and 6 from J, leaving 20 bases between them. Germline-derived CDR1 and CDR2 are MNHEY and SVGEGT. The CDR3 bases are TGTGCCAGCAGTCTTCAACTGACATTACACCGTCAGCCCCAGCATTTT. Translating it yields CASSLQLTLHRQPQHF.

The CDR3 is CASSFPPIHYEQYF. The CDR3 DNA follows: TGTGCCAGCAGCTTTCCCCCCATTCACTACGAGCAGTACTTC. The chain has TRBV7-9 and TRBJ2-7; unclear D gene. The CDR3 has 14 residues. Trimming stripped 3 bases from V and 3 bases from J, with 12 bases between. CDR1 and CDR2 from the germline V gene are SEHNR and FQNEAQ (reference sequence).

V usage is TRBV4-1 and J usage is TRBJ2-3; D may be TRBD2 (7 bases). This CDR3 spans 17 amino acids. V lost 2 bases, J lost 0 bases, and 15 bases lay in between. Germline CDR1 is MGHRA and CDR2 is YSYEKL. Here the CDR3 reads CASSQTGRGPSTDTQYF. The CDR3 bases are TGCGCCAGCAGCCAAACGGGGCGGGGGCCTAGCACAGATACGCAGTATTTT.

The chain uses TRBV3-1 (or the pseudogene TRBV3-2) and TRBJ2-1; D unclear. V gave up 5 bases and J gave up 15 bases, with 17 bases separating them. The CDR3 spans 12 residues. From germline, CDR1 is LGHDT and CDR2 YNNKEL (reference sequence). The CDR3 sequence is CASSIPPRPVFF. The CDR3 coding sequence is TGTGCCAGCAGCATCCCCCCGCGCCCGGTGTTCTTC.

V and J are TRBV5-1 and TRBJ2-3; no reliable D call. This CDR3 region has 14 residues. From germline, CDR1 is SGHRS and CDR2 YFSETQ. Trimming cost V 6 bases and J 0 bases, with 11 bases left between them. CDR3 sequence (DNA): TGCGCCAGCACCGCAGGCCTTAGCACAGATACGCAGTATTTT. Its translation: CASTAGLSTDTQYF.

The CDR3 is CASSIDARSSYNEQFF. CDR3 nucleotides: TGTGCCAGTAGTATAGATGCCCGGAGCTCCTACAATGAGCAGTTCTTC. This sequence joins TRBV19 and TRBJ2-1; D remains unclear. CDR1 is LNHDA and CDR2 is SQIVND in the germline V gene (reference sequence). The CDR3 length is 16 residues. The V and J ends lost 0 bases and 0 bases respectively, with 9 bases between them.

The J gene is TRBJ1-4, the V gene TRBV9, with D maybe TRBD1 (6 bases). CDR1 is SGDLS and CDR2 is YYNGEE in the germline V gene. The CDR3 spans 14 residues. The ends were cut back, 2 bases at V and 5 bases at J, with 10 bases in the middle. Written as DNA, the CDR3 is TGTGCCAGCAGCGTGGACAGTAGCAATGAAAAACTGTTTTTT. Translated, it gives CASSVDSSNEKLFF.

The gene calls are TRBV24-1 and TRBJ2-2, with 9 bases that match TRBD1. The V gene's germline CDR1 is KGHDR and CDR2 SFDVKD. V was pared by 4 bases and J by 4 bases, with 9 bases of the junction left unmatched. The CDR3 loop spans 17 amino acids. The CDR3 bases are TGTGCCACCAGTGACCCTGGGACAGGGCGGGGCACCGGGGAGCTGTTTTTT. It specifies CATSDPGTGRGTGELFF.

J is TRBJ2-3 and V is TRBV25-1; TRBD2 matches 13 bases. The trim removed 4 bases at V and 6 bases at J, leaving 13 bases unmatched. CDR1 MGHDK and CDR2 SYGVNS come from the germline V gene. There are 18 residues in the CDR3. The CDR3 loop is CASSGLLAGGPKRDTQYF. The DNA of the CDR3 is TGTGCCAGCAGTGGTTTACTAGCGGGAGGGCCCAAGCGGGATACGCAGTATTTT.

The chain is built from TRBV18 and TRBJ1-4, with TRBD1 identical over 7 bases. CDR3 length: 13 amino acids. J was trimmed by 8 bases and V by 4 bases; bases with no gene match: 4. Germline lookup yields CDR1 KGHSH and CDR2 LQKENI. The CDR3 DNA reads TGTGCCAGCTCACAGAACAGGGGCGAAAAACTGTTTTTT. Its protein is CASSQNRGEKLFF.

The chain joins TRBV28 to TRBJ1-1; D uncertain. The germline V gene has CDR1 MDHEN and CDR2 SYDVKM. The CDR3 has 14 residues. V shed 0 bases and J shed 6 bases, with 11 bases lying between them. DNA of the CDR3: TGTGCCAGCAGTTTATGGCCCGGAGGTTCTGAAGCTTTCTTT. As protein: CASSLWPGGSEAFF.

This chain connects TRBV24-1 to TRBJ2-3; D call uncertain. V lost 5 bases, J lost 6 bases, and 11 bases lay in between. CDR1 and CDR2 (germline): KGHDR, SFDVKD. The CDR3 has 13 amino acids. The CDR3 loop reads CATSVDAADTQYF. As DNA, the CDR3 is TGTGCCACCAGTGTTGACGCGGCGGATACGCAGTATTTT.

The chain links TRBV11-2 to TRBJ1-5, with D uncertain. There are 15 residues in the CDR3. V lost 0 bases and J 2 bases, leaving 8 bases between the germline ends. Germline V gene data show CDR1 as SGHAT and CDR2 as FQNNGV. The DNA of the CDR3 is TGTGCCAGCAGCTTAGATTACGGGGGCAATCAGCCCCAGCATTTT. It is translated as CASSLDYGGNQPQHF.

A few counts support this clone. The chain uses TRBV20-1 and TRBJ2-2; D gene ambiguous. Per germline, CDR1 DFQATT and CDR2 SNEGSKA (reference sequence). This CDR3 is built from 13 residues. V dropped 3 bases and J dropped 4 bases, with 9 bases sitting between them. The CDR3 nucleotides are TGCAGTGCTAGTCAAACAGCCACCGGGGAGCTGTTTTTT. This gives the protein CSASQTATGELFF.

The chain combines TRBV28 with TRBJ2-7; no firm D call. There are 15 residues in the CDR3. Germline CDR1 reads MDHEN; CDR2 reads SYDVKM. V was clipped by 6 bases and J by 5 bases, with 20 bases between them. The CDR3 nucleotides read TGTGCCAGCAGCCCCCCCGGTCCGAGGCGGAACGAGCAGTACGTC. Protein sequence: CASSPPGPRRNEQYV.

As to this clone: Sequence at one end of the junction differs from germline and may be a read error. The V gene is TRBV24-1, the J gene TRBJ2-7; 7 bases match TRBD1. Germline CDR1 is KGHDR and CDR2 is SFDVKD. CDR3 length equals 16 residues. The CDR3 sequence: CATSDPGQAVGYGQYF. DNA for the CDR3: TGTGCCACCAGTGACCCCGGACAGGCCGTCGGGTACGGGCAGTACTTC.

This clone occurred a few times. This chain connects TRBV5-5 to TRBJ2-7; D is possibly TRBD2 (7 bases). There are 14 residues in the CDR3. The V end lost 0 bases, the J end lost 4 bases, and 11 bases lay between the germline ends. CDR1 is SGHKS and CDR2 is YYEKEE in the germline V gene (reference sequence). The CDR3 nucleotides are TGTGCCAGCAGCTTGGGTGCGGGGGCGTACGAGCAGTACTTC. Translating it yields CASSLGAGAYEQYF.

The rearrangement links TRBV7-2 to TRBJ2-1; 14 bases match TRBD2. CDR1 and CDR2 from the germline V gene are SGHTA and FQGNSA. V gave up 5 bases and J gave up 10 bases; unmatched junction bases: 10. The CDR3 runs to 16 residues. The CDR3, as DNA: TGTGCCAGCAGCGTTTCGGGACTAGCGGGAGCGGAGGAGCAGTTCTTC. This translates into CASSVSGLAGAEEQFF.

The V and J genes are TRBV24-1 and TRBJ2-3, with D hard to call. Germline V CDR1 and CDR2: KGHDR, SFDVKD. V was pared by 3 bases and J by 6 bases, with 15 bases between. The CDR3 spans 15 residues. The CDR3 sequence: CATSDRVPMSDTQYF. In DNA, the CDR3 is TGTGCCACCAGTGATCGGGTCCCCATGTCGGATACGCAGTATTTT.